Shown below are 21 T cell receptor beta chains from a single sample sequenced in a study of blood T cell repertoires in COVID-19. Assay: immunoSEQ multiplex PCR; the TCRdb copy retains only in-frame clones and omits some. The sample yields roughly 250,000 clones, 70% to 90% seen once. The sample consisted of peripheral blood. These receptors originate from a woman aged 40 to 50 who had recovered from COVID-19.

Here the CDR3 reads CATQPERSSGNTIYF. CDR3 in DNA: TGTGCCACGCAACCGGAACGGAGCTCTGGAAACACCATATATTTT. The chain employs TRBV15 and TRBJ1-3; D gene unclear. The V gene's germline CDR1 is LNHNV and CDR2 YYDKDF (reference sequence). Trimming left V 9 bases short and J 0 bases short, with 15 bases between. CDR3 size: 15 residues.

Only a few counts were recorded for this clone. DNA for the CDR3: TGTGCCACCAGTGACCCGGGACTAGCGGGCAATGAGCAGTTCTTC. Its translation is CATSDPGLAGNEQFF. This rearrangement joins TRBV24-1 to TRBJ2-1; the match to TRBD2 covers 12 bases. CDR3 length: 15 residues. Germline CDR1 KGHDR, CDR2 SFDVKD. Trimming removed 4 bases from V and 6 bases from J; junction bases left unmatched: 3.

V is TRBV9 and J is TRBJ2-1; maybe TRBD2 (6 bases). V gave up 1 base and J gave up 0 bases, with 8 bases separating them. Germline V gene data show CDR1 as SGDLS and CDR2 as YYNGEE. The CDR3 spans 15 residues. DNA of the CDR3: TGTGCCAGCAGCGTAATGGGGGGCTCCTACAATGAGCAGTTCTTC. It codes for CASSVMGGSYNEQFF.

This chain joins TRBV19 and TRBJ1-5, with 7 bases that match TRBD1. The V and J ends lost 3 bases and 0 bases, in that order; junction bases with no gene match: 2. The CDR3 has 15 residues. Germline V CDR1 and CDR2: LNHDA, SQIVND (reference sequence). The CDR3 sequence is CASSMRTGSNQPQHF. For the CDR3, the DNA is TGTGCCAGTAGTATGAGGACAGGTAGCAATCAGCCCCAGCATTTT.

The V gene is TRBV20-1, the J gene TRBJ2-1; TRBD2 matches 10 bases. Germline trimming cut 3 bases from V and 6 bases from J; bases unmatched to any gene: 8. Per germline, CDR1 DFQATT and CDR2 SNEGSKA (reference sequence). The CDR3 runs to 15 residues. This CDR3 reads CSASSASGSPNEQFF. In DNA form, the CDR3 reads TGCAGTGCTAGTTCCGCTAGCGGGAGTCCCAATGAGCAGTTCTTC.

The chain combines TRBV5-1 with TRBJ1-2; 12 nucleotides line up with TRBD1. CDR1 SGHRS and CDR2 YFSETQ come from the germline V gene. V lost 4 bases to trimming and J lost 4 bases; unmatched junction nucleotides: 5. CDR3 length equals 15 residues. The DNA of the CDR3 is TGCGCCAGCAGCATGTCGGGACAGGGGGCCTATGGCTACACCTTC. This codes for CASSMSGQGAYGYTF.

This clone showed up just a few times. The CDR3 DNA sequence: TGCAGTGCCCCTTTAAGAGGCGAGCAGTACTTC. This gives the protein CSAPLRGEQYF. This chain links TRBV20-1 with TRBJ2-7; D not resolved. CDR1 and CDR2 from the germline V gene are DFQATT and SNEGSKA (reference sequence). V was trimmed by 6 bases and J by 6 bases, leaving 12 bases between them. The CDR3 runs to 11 residues.

This sequence joins TRBV6-5 and TRBJ1-2, with unresolved D. Germline V gene sequence: CDR1 MNHEY, CDR2 SVGAGI. This CDR3 is built from 13 residues. Trimming removed 0 bases from V and 2 bases from J, with 4 bases in between. CDR3 protein: CASSYSENYGYTF. In DNA form, the CDR3 reads TGTGCCAGCAGTTACTCAGAGAACTATGGCTACACCTTC.

The V call is TRBV7-2, the J call TRBJ2-3, with 8 bases identical to TRBD1. Germline V CDR1 and CDR2: SGHTA, FQGNSA. V shed 2 bases, J shed 5 bases, and the junction held 6 bases outside the gene matches. The CDR3 has 15 residues. CDR3 loop: CASSLQGARVDTQYF. The DNA for the CDR3 is TGTGCCAGCAGCTTACAGGGGGCGCGGGTAGATACGCAGTATTTT. The entire variable domain, with the rest obtained from reference TRBV7-2 and TRBJ2-3, is as follows: GAGVSQSPSNKVTEKGKDVELRCDPISGHTALYWYRQSLGQGLEFLIYFQGNSAPDKSGLPSDRFSAERTGGSVSTLTIQRTQQEDSAVYLCASSLQGARVDTQYFGPGTRLTVL.

The V and J genes are TRBV6-1 and TRBJ1-3, with TRBD1 matching over 7 bases. J gave up 2 bases and V 2 bases, and 6 bases lay outside the gene matches. CDR3 length equals 16 residues. Germline loops: CDR1 MNHNS, CDR2 SASEGT. CDR3 residues: CASSEFPGGTGNTIYF. CDR3 in DNA: TGTGCCAGCAGTGAATTTCCAGGGGGGACTGGAAACACCATATATTTT.

The sample holds one count of this clone. The chain has TRBV7-2 and TRBJ2-1, with TRBD2 matching over 7 bases. The junction had 16 bases not matched to a gene; V was cut back by 5 bases and J by 0 bases. This CDR3 has 19 amino acids. Germline V gives CDR1 SGHTA, CDR2 FQGNSA. CDR3: CASSPGPSGPISSYNEQFF. The CDR3 bases are TGTGCCAGCAGCCCAGGGCCTAGCGGACCGATAAGCTCCTACAATGAGCAGTTCTTC.

This clone was found a few times. The V call is TRBV30, the J call TRBJ1-1, with D hard to call. Germline CDR1 and CDR2: GTSNPN and SVGIG (reference sequence). V shed 4 bases and J shed 1 base, with 13 bases lying between them. The CDR3 is made up of 14 amino acids. The CDR3 DNA sequence: TGTGCCTGGACCAAACAGATGGGGAACACTGAAGCTTTCTTT. Translating gives CAWTKQMGNTEAFF.

The rearrangement uses TRBV27 and TRBJ1-5, with TRBD1 matching over 9 bases. This CDR3 is 16 amino acids long. The V and J ends lost 5 bases and 6 bases, in that order; junction bases with no gene match: 11. Germline V gene data show CDR1 as MNHEY and CDR2 as SMNVEV (reference sequence). The CDR3 nucleotides read TGTGCCAGCAGTGACGCGGGCGGGACAGGGAGTCAGCCCCAGCATTTT. Its protein product is CASSDAGGTGSQPQHF.

This clone has just a few counts. The rearrangement joins TRBV7-9 to TRBJ2-7, with 9 positions matching TRBD1. The CDR3 has 16 residues. V lost 1 base to trimming and J lost 3 bases; unmatched junction nucleotides: 7. Germline V gives CDR1 SEHNR, CDR2 FQNEAQ (reference sequence). The CDR3 sequence: CASSLGDRASNYEQYF. The CDR3 DNA reads TGTGCCAGCAGCTTAGGGGACAGGGCCAGTAACTACGAGCAGTACTTC.

There are many counts of this clone. The chain has TRBV7-2 and TRBJ2-5, with 8 positions matching TRBD2. The CDR3 spans 15 residues. Germline CDR1 SGHTA, CDR2 FQGNSA. J lost 5 bases, V lost 5 bases, and 10 bases had no gene match. The CDR3 here is CASSPGGEVSETQYF. CDR3 nucleotides: TGTGCCAGCAGCCCCGGGGGGGAGGTGTCCGAGACCCAGTACTTC.

The chain couples TRBV7-2 to TRBJ2-7, with a weak D call TRBD1 (6 bases). The V and J ends lost 3 bases and 2 bases respectively, with 11 bases between them. CDR3 length equals 14 residues. Per germline, CDR1 SGHTA and CDR2 FQGNSA. The CDR3 reads CASSFDRTPYEQYF. CDR3 DNA sequence: TGTGCCAGCAGCTTCGACAGGACCCCCTACGAGCAGTACTTC.

V is TRBV6-2 or TRBV6-3 and J is TRBJ2-7; 7 bases fit TRBD2. This CDR3 comprises 15 residues. The germline gives CDR1 MNHEY, CDR2 SVGEGT. V was clipped by 4 bases and J by 6 bases; unmatched bases: 12. CDR3 DNA sequence: TGTGCCAGCAGTTCTTATGGGGGAGGGCCGGGCGAGCAGTACTTC. Protein sequence: CASSSYGGGPGEQYF.

This chain uses TRBV4-2 with TRBJ1-1; D unresolved. Germline CDR1 reads LGHNA; CDR2 reads YNFKEQ. CDR3 length: 14 amino acids. V was pared by 3 bases and J by 2 bases, with 10 bases between. The CDR3 DNA reads as TGTGCCAGCAGCCAGGACTGGAGCAACACTGAAGCTTTCTTT. Amino acids: CASSQDWSNTEAFF.

This chain uses TRBV7-2 with TRBJ2-7; D possibly corresponds to TRBD1 (5 bases). The CDR3 sequence is 14 residues long. Germline lookup yields CDR1 SGHTA and CDR2 FQGNSA. The ends were cut back, 4 bases at V and 2 bases at J, with 12 bases in the middle. CDR3 protein: CASSSQGKPYEQYF. In DNA, the CDR3 is TGTGCCAGCAGCTCCCAGGGTAAACCCTACGAGCAGTACTTC.

The chain is built from TRBV7-2 and TRBJ1-4, with a tentative D call TRBD1 (5 bases). Germline values: CDR1 SGHTA, CDR2 FQGNSA. Trimming left V 5 bases short and J 0 bases short, with 13 bases between. This CDR3 contains 16 residues. This CDR3 reads CASSPAGGTTNEKLFF. The CDR3 bases are TGTGCCAGCAGCCCCGCGGGGGGAACAACTAATGAAAAACTGTTTTTT. The entire variable domain, with the rest obtained from reference TRBV7-2 and TRBJ1-4, is as follows: GAGVSQSPSNKVTEKGKDVELRCDPISGHTALYWYRQSLGQGLEFLIYFQGNSAPDKSGLPSDRFSAERTGGSVSTLTIQRTQQEDSAVYLCASSPAGGTTNEKLFFGSGTQLSVL.

The CDR3 reads CASSARQGRRSGNTIYF. CDR3 in DNA: TGTGCCAGTAGTGCAAGACAGGGACGTCGCTCTGGAAACACCATATATTTT. The rearrangement uses TRBV19 and TRBJ1-3; the match to TRBD1 covers 7 bases. Germline CDR1 and CDR2: LNHDA and SQIVND (reference sequence). This CDR3 contains 17 residues. The V segment lost 5 bases and the J segment 0 bases; nucleotides outside the gene matches: 10.